This TCR beta chain was observed in a study of blood T cell repertoires in COVID-19. In the original workflow: Reference gene primer amplification yielded estimated nucleated cell counts. Assay: immunoSEQ multiplex PCR; the TCRdb copy retains only in-frame clones and omits some. V and J calls and clone size are given by that table; D and trimming were obtained from the DNA. Among approximately 250,000 clones listed, 70% to 90% were seen once. The germline V and J ends were trimmed by 1 base and 4 bases, with 5 bases remaining between them. From germline, CDR1 is LGHDT and CDR2 YNNKEL (reference sequence). The CDR3 is 13 residues long. Details on this clone: This specimen includes other DNA sequences encoding the same CDR3.

This chain uses TRBV3-1 (or the pseudogene TRBV3-2) with TRBJ1-3; D remains ambiguous. This receptor was identified in a man between 60 and 75 years old who had recovered from COVID-19. The sequencing input was peripheral blood. The CDR3 loop reads CASSQVAGNTIYF. The CDR3 DNA sequence: TGTGCCAGCAGCCAAGTGGCCGGAAACACCATATATTTT.